This T cell receptor (beta chain) was documented in a study of identical twins. Overall study findings and caveats: Recombination models fit unrelated individuals' TCR alpha sharing but underestimated twins'.

V lost 2 bases and J lost 4, with 14 bases in between. This CDR3 contains 15 residues. Germline CDR1 reads KGHSH; CDR2 reads LQKENI. Using its own MiXCR run on the 5' RACE reads, TCRdb lists one record per CDR3 protein. The sample has 520,000 or so distinct CDR3 sequences, around 20% seen once. As concerns this clonotype: The antigen is undetermined.

These data were likewise used in another study, on T cells expressing NK-cell markers.

The chain uses TRBV18 and TRBJ1-1, with a weak D call TRBD1 (6 bases). The clonotype originates from a woman in her late teens or twenties in good health. What was sequenced was CD4+ T cells sorted from blood. CDR3 sequence (DNA): TGTGCCAGCTCACCAGTCACGGGACAAGGCACTGAAGCTTTCTTT. Its translation: CASSPVTGQGTEAFF.